This T cell receptor beta chain appears in the sequencing data of a study of cytomegalovirus exposure and HLA in healthy donors. On the study more broadly: A later analysis reported the 120 or so validation repertoires used the same platform as the roughly 700 first-cohort repertoires. Study-wide results and limits: Altogether, more than 150 TCR beta chains were recorded as cytomegalovirus-associated. The tendency of first-cohort TCR clusters to co-occur in the approximately 110 validation repertoires was the finding of a later analysis. It was reportedly the case that the classifier diagnosed cytomegalovirus status with high specificity and sensitivity.

Using immunoSEQ multiplex PCR, the repertoire was profiled, and TCRdb retains in-frame clones only, with some absent. The sample holds tens of thousands of clones, 70% to 90% seen once. Note on this clone: Its antigen is not known.

The CDR3 length is 14 residues. V shed 4 bases and J shed 3 bases, with 13 bases lying between them. Germline V lookup: CDR1 MNHEY, CDR2 SMNVEV (reference sequence). The material sequenced was PBMCs. J is TRBJ2-7 and V is TRBV27, with D possibly TRBD2 on 5 matching bases. This sequence was found in a young woman in good health and CMV-seronegative. CDR3 loop: CASSYRDLFYEQYF. The CDR3 nucleotides read TGTGCCAGCAGTTACCGGGATTTATTCTACGAGCAGTACTTC.